This T cell receptor (beta chain) emerged from a study of blood T cell repertoires in COVID-19. Whole-study context: Acute and convalescent COVID-19 samples came from the United States, Italy and Spain. PBMCs, B-cell-depleted T cells, or T cells were the source of the cDNA or gDNA that made up the material.

As handled by the study authors: For nucleated cells, counts were estimated from reference gene primer amplification. TCRdb's copy holds only in-frame clones and misses some; the assay was immunoSEQ multiplex PCR. V, J and clone size are those of that table, while D and trimming were read from the DNA. The sample gives 220,000 or so clones, about 88% of which show up once; 9.5% to 13% is in the top ten. The Seattle patients joined while their infection was active and were tracked longitudinally afterward. This CDR3 has 15 residues. V was pared by 6 bases and J by 7 bases, with 11 bases of the junction left unmatched. CDR1 and CDR2 from the germline V gene are MNHEY and SVGAGI.

J is TRBJ1-4 and V is TRBV6-5, with TRBD1 matching over 7 bases. Sequenced: peripheral blood. The sequence came from a woman aged 45-65 years with COVID-19, enrolled during active disease. The CDR3 bases are TGTGCCAGCAGCCCAAACGGAGGGACAGCTGAAAAACTGTTTTTT. This gives the protein CASSPNGGTAEKLFF.